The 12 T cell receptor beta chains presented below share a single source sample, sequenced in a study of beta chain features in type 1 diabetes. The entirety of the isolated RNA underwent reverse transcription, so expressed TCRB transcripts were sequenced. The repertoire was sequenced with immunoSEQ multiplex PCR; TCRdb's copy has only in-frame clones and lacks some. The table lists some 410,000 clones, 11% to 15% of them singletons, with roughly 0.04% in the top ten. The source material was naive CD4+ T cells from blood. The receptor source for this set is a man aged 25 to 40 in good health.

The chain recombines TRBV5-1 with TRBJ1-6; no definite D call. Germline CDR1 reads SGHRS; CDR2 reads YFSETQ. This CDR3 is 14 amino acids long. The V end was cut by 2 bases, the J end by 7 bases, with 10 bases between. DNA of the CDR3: TGCGCCAGCAGCTTCGAGCCCCAAAATTCACCCCTCCACTTT. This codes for CASSFEPQNSPLHF. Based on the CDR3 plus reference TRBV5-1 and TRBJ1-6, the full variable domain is KAGVTQTPRYLIKTRGQQVTLSCSPISGHRSVSWYQQTPGQGLQFLFEYFSETQRNKGNFPGRFSGRQFSNSRSEMNVSTLELGDSALYLCASSFEPQNSPLHFGNGTRLTVT.

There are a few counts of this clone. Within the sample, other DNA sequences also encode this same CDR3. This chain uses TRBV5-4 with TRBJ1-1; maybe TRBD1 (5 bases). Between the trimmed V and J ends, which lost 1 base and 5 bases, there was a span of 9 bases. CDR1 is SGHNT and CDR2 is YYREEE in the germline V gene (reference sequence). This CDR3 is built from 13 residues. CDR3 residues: CASSLQGGTEAFF. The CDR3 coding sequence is TGTGCCAGCAGCTTGCAGGGAGGAACTGAAGCTTTCTTT.

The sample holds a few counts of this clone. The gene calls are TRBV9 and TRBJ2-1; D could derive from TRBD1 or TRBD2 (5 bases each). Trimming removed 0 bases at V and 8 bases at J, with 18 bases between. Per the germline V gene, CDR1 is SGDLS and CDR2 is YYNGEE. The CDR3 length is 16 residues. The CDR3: CASSVGGVQAVYEQFF. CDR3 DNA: TGTGCCAGCAGCGTAGGAGGGGTACAGGCGGTGTATGAGCAGTTCTTC.

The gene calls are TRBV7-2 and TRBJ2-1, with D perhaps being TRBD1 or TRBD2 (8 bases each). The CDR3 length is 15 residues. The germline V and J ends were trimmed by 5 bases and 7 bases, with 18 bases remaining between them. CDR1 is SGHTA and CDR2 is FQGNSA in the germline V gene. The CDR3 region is CASSRDRSGSNEQFF. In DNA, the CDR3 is TGTGCCAGCAGCCGGGACAGGAGCGGGAGTAATGAGCAGTTCTTC. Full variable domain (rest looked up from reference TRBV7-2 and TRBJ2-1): GAGVSQSPSNKVTEKGKDVELRCDPISGHTALYWYRQSLGQGLEFLIYFQGNSAPDKSGLPSDRFSAERTGGSVSTLTIQRTQQEDSAVYLCASSRDRSGSNEQFFGPGTRLTVL.

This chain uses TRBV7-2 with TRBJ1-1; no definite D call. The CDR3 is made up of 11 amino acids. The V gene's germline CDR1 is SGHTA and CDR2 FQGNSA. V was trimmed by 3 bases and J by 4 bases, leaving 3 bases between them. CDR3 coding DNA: TGTGCCAGCAGCTTCTCCACTGAAGCTTTCTTT. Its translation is CASSFSTEAFF.

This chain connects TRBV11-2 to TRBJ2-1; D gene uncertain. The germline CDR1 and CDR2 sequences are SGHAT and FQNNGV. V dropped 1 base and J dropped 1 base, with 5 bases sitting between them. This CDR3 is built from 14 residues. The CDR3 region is CASSLGLSYNEQFF. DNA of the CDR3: TGTGCCAGCAGCTTAGGGCTATCCTACAATGAGCAGTTCTTC.

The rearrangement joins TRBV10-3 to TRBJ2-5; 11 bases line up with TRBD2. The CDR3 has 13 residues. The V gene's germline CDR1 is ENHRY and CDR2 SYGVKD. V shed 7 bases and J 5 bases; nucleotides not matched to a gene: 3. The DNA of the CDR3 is TGTGCCATCAAACTAGCGGGAGTGGAGACCCAGTACTTC. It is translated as CAIKLAGVETQYF.

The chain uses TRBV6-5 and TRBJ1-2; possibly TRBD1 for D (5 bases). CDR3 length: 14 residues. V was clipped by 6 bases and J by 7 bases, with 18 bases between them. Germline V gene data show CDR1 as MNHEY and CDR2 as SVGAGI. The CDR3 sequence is CASRSTDYRSGYTF. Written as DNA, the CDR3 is TGTGCCAGCAGGTCGACAGACTATCGGTCTGGCTACACCTTC.

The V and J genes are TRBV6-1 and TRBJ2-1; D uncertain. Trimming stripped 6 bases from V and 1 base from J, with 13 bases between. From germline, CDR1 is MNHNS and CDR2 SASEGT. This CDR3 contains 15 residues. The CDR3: CASRVALGSYNEQFF. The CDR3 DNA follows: TGTGCCAGCAGGGTAGCTTTAGGTTCCTACAATGAGCAGTTCTTC.

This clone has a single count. The CDR3 reads CASSQERQGVETQYF. DNA of the CDR3: TGCGCCAGCAGCCAAGAACGTCAGGGGGTAGAGACCCAGTACTTC. This chain uses TRBV4-3 with TRBJ2-5; the match to TRBD1 covers 7 bases. V shed 0 bases and J 4 bases; nucleotides not matched to a gene: 5. Germline CDR1 reads LGHNA; CDR2 reads YSLEER. The CDR3 sequence is 15 residues long.

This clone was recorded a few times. CDR3 sequence (DNA): TGTGCCAGCAGTAGAGAGAGCGGGAGAGAGACCCAGTACTTC. Protein sequence: CASSRESGRETQYF. The chain combines TRBV6-6 with TRBJ2-5; 8 bases are shared with TRBD2. Germline values: CDR1 MNHNY, CDR2 SVGAGI (reference sequence). The CDR3 covers 14 residues. V lost 5 bases, J lost 4 bases, and 6 bases stayed unmatched.

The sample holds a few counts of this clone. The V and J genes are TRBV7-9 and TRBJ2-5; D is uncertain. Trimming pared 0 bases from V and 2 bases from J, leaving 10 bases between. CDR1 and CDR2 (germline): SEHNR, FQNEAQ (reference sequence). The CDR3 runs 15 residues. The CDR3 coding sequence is TGTGCCAGCAGCTTAGCCGGGCCCCGTCAAGAGACCCAGTACTTC. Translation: CASSLAGPRQETQYF.